This T cell receptor (beta chain) was sequenced for a study of blood T cell repertoires in COVID-19. CDR1 and CDR2 from the germline V gene are KGHSH and LQKENI. This CDR3 has 14 amino acids. Trimming cost V 4 bases and J 8 bases; bases outside gene matches: 8. What the recovered Cohort 3 donors had was two negative PCRs, clearance, or symptom resolution. Generated by immunoSEQ multiplex PCR, the TCRdb table keeps only in-frame clones and is missing some. Altogether more than 250,000 clones are present, about 89% being singletons, with the ten largest covering about 2.6%. The sequenced sample consisted of PBMCs or T cells enriched from blood (not recorded which). V usage is TRBV18 and J usage is TRBJ1-2, with 9 bases matching TRBD1. This receptor was obtained from a woman aged 18-29 years who had recovered from COVID-19. The CDR3 DNA sequence: TGTGCCAGCTCACGTGAACAGGGGGCGCGAGGCTACACCTTC. Amino acid sequence: CASSREQGARGYTF.